This T cell receptor beta chain appears in the sequencing data of a study of vaccination effects on CD4 cells after COVID-19. This clone was counted a single time. Its antigen is unidentified. ViraFEST used viral peptide pools to expand antigen-specific CD4+ T cells before sequencing. Subsequent to 10 days of culture, CD4+ T cells were isolated. Testing of the vaccine recipients showed negative nucleocapsid antibodies and no prior SARS-CoV-2 infection. IL-2 medium supplanted half the medium on days 3 and 7. Study-wide results and caveats: Few convalescent patients were included, and no early post-infection timepoints were sampled.

Using immunoSEQ multiplex PCR, the repertoire was profiled, and TCRdb retains in-frame clones only, with some absent. The sample lists roughly 19,000 clones; roughly 78% were seen once. The sample in question was CD4+ T cells from PBMCs cultured with HCoV-NL63 spike peptides, obtained before COVID-19 vaccination. This sequence was found in a human donor who received a COVID-19 vaccine.

For the CDR3, the DNA is TGCGCCAGCACCCGGACAGGAGCCGGGGAGCTGTTTTTT. Encoded protein: CASTRTGAGELFF. V gene TRBV10-2 combines with J gene TRBJ2-2; 7 bases agree with TRBD1. Germline CDR1 WSHSY, CDR2 SAAADI. This CDR3 has 13 amino acids. V lost 7 bases to trimming and J lost 6 bases; unmatched junction nucleotides: 5.